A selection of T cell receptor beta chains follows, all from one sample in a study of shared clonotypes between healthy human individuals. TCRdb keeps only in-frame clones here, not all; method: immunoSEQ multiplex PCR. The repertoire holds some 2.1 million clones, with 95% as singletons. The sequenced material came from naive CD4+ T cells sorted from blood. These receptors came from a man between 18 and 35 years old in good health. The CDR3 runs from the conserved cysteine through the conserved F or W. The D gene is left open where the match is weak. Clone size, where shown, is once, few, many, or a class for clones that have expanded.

CDR3: CAWSVSRGLGNSPLHF
DNA: TGTGCCTGGAGTGTGTCCAGGGGTTTAGGGAATTCACCCCTCCACTTT
size: .
V: TRBV30
J: TRBJ1-6
D: .

CDR3: CASSLTRAPDTQYF
DNA: TGTGCCAGCAGCTTAACCCGGGCCCCAGATACGCAGTATTTT
size: .
V: TRBV7-2
J: TRBJ2-3
D: .

CDR3: CASGLVLGVGVDEQYF
DNA: TGTGCTAGTGGTTTGGTACTGGGGGTCGGGGTCGACGAGCAGTACTTC
size: .
V: TRBV12-5
J: TRBJ2-7
D: .

CDR3: CASSEFRQGKGEKLFF
DNA: TGCGCCAGCAGTGAGTTCCGACAGGGGAAGGGAGAAAAACTGTTTTTT
size: .
V: TRBV10-1
J: TRBJ1-4
D: TRBD1

CDR3: CASSVGGRSGPIAEAFF
DNA: TGTGCCAGCAGCGTAGGGGGCCGGAGTGGGCCTATCGCTGAAGCTTTCTTT
size: .
V: TRBV9
J: TRBJ1-1
D: .

CDR3: CASSHSSSLAEKFF
DNA: TGCGCCAGCAGCCACTCCTCCTCCCTAGCGGAGAAGTTCTTC
size: .
V: TRBV4-1
J: TRBJ2-1
D: TRBD2

CDR3: CASSVATQGQLHF
DNA: TGTGCCAGCAGCGTAGCTACCCAGGGCCAACTCCACTTT
size: .
V: TRBV9
J: TRBJ1-6
D: .

CDR3: CASSPDRFNQPQHF
DNA: TGTGCCAGCAGTCCCGACAGGTTCAATCAGCCCCAGCATTTT
size: .
V: TRBV27
J: TRBJ1-5
D: .

CDR3: CASSVEAGAVTGELFF
DNA: TGTGCCAGCAGCGTAGAGGCAGGGGCAGTCACCGGGGAGCTGTTTTTT
size: .
V: TRBV9
J: TRBJ2-2
D: .

CDR3: CAISEGYDTGELFF
DNA: TGTGCCATCAGTGAGGGGTATGACACCGGGGAGCTGTTTTTT
size: .
V: TRBV10-3
J: TRBJ2-2
D: .

CDR3: CASSPRDRGREQYF
DNA: TGTGCCAGTAGTCCCCGGGACAGGGGAAGGGAGCAGTACTTC
size: .
V: TRBV19
J: TRBJ2-7
D: TRBD1

CDR3: CASSLLQGSEKLFF
DNA: TGTGCCAGCAGCTTACTCCAGGGGTCTGAAAAACTGTTTTTT
size: .
V: TRBV7-9
J: TRBJ1-4
D: .

CDR3: CASSPGTAGPQHF
DNA: TGCGCCAGCAGCCCCGGGACAGCAGGACCCCAGCATTTT
size: once
V: TRBV5-1
J: TRBJ1-5
D: TRBD1

CDR3: CASSSRVTSYEQYF
DNA: TGTGCCAGCAGTTCTAGGGTTACCTCCTACGAGCAGTACTTC
size: .
V: TRBV2
J: TRBJ2-7
D: .

CDR3: CATAGLAGPNEQFF
DNA: TGTGCCACCGCGGGACTAGCGGGTCCCAATGAGCAGTTCTTC
size: .
V: TRBV11-2
J: TRBJ2-1
D: TRBD2

CDR3: CASSRSGKAYEQYF
DNA: TGTGCCAGTAGTAGGAGTGGAAAGGCCTACGAGCAGTACTTC
size: .
V: TRBV19
J: TRBJ2-7
D: .

CDR3: CASSQLFPGQGAYEQYF
DNA: TGTGCCAGTAGTCAGCTATTTCCGGGACAGGGTGCCTACGAGCAGTACTTC
size: .
V: TRBV19
J: TRBJ2-7
D: TRBD1

CDR3: CSVVWGLNEQYF
DNA: TGCAGCGTTGTTTGGGGGCTAAACGAGCAGTACTTC
size: .
V: TRBV29-1
J: TRBJ2-7
D: .

CDR3: CASSLPLGTAGEQYF
DNA: TGTGCCAGCAGCTTGCCACTGGGGACTGCAGGCGAGCAGTACTTC
size: .
V: TRBV11-1
J: TRBJ2-7
D: .

CDR3: CASSLQGAGELFF
DNA: TGTGCCAGCTCGCTCCAGGGAGCCGGGGAGCTGTTTTTT
size: once
V: TRBV18
J: TRBJ2-2
D: .

CDR3: CASSLVGDRLYGEQYF
DNA: TGTGCCAGCAGCTTAGTAGGGGACAGACTTTATGGGGAGCAGTACTTC
size: .
V: TRBV7-9
J: TRBJ2-7
D: TRBD1

CDR3: CAISEPRSGGRDGYTF
DNA: TGTGCCATCAGTGAGCCTAGATCCGGGGGCAGGGATGGCTACACCTTC
size: .
V: TRBV10-3
J: TRBJ1-2
D: .

CDR3: CASSLVRGDSEQFF
DNA: TGTGCCAGCAGCTTAGTACGCGGGGACAGTGAGCAGTTCTTC
size: .
V: TRBV7-2
J: TRBJ2-1
D: .

CDR3: CASSYGLGTGGEKLFF
DNA: TGTGCCAGCAGTTATGGTTTAGGGACAGGGGGTGAAAAACTGTTTTTT
size: .
V: TRBV6-5
J: TRBJ1-4
D: TRBD1

CDR3: CASSSSGGGDEQYF
DNA: TGCGCCAGCAGCTCCTCAGGGGGAGGTGACGAGCAGTACTTC
size: .
V: TRBV5-1
J: TRBJ2-7
D: .

CDR3: CASSPDTTNYGYTF
DNA: TGTGCCAGCAGCCCGGACACCACTAACTATGGCTACACCTTC
size: .
V: TRBV9
J: TRBJ1-2
D: .

CDR3: CASSLEVTDTQYF
DNA: TGTGCCAGCAGCTTAGAAGTCACAGATACGCAGTATTTT
size: .
V: TRBV7-9
J: TRBJ2-3
D: .

CDR3: CASSPGVGVQYF
DNA: TGTGCCAGCAGCCCAGGCGTAGGAGTGCAGTACTTC
size: .
V: TRBV7-2
J: TRBJ2-7
D: .

CDR3: CASSELPGLSYEQYF
DNA: TGTGCCAGCAGTGAACTACCGGGACTTTCCTACGAGCAGTACTTC
size: .
V: TRBV6-1
J: TRBJ2-7
D: .

CDR3: CATTGRGGSTDTQYF
DNA: TGCGCCACGACAGGGCGGGGGGGCAGCACAGATACGCAGTATTTT
size: .
V: TRBV10-2
J: TRBJ2-3
D: TRBD2

CDR3: CASSLARQGSLDEQFF
DNA: TGTGCCAGCAGCTTAGCCCGACAGGGGTCTTTGGATGAGCAGTTCTTC
size: once
V: TRBV7-9
J: TRBJ2-1
D: TRBD1

CDR3: CASSPLAGVPDTQYF
DNA: TGTGCCAGCTCACCACTGGCAGGGGTCCCAGATACGCAGTATTTT
size: .
V: TRBV18
J: TRBJ2-3
D: .

CDR3: CASSYGSGVADTQYF
DNA: TGTGCCAGCAGTTACGGGTCAGGGGTGGCAGATACGCAGTATTTT
size: .
V: TRBV6-6
J: TRBJ2-3
D: .

CDR3: CAWSQLDGGYGYTF
DNA: TGTGCCTGGAGTCAACTAGATGGCGGCTATGGCTACACCTTC
size: .
V: TRBV30
J: TRBJ1-2
D: .

CDR3: CASSGTDSNEKLFF
DNA: TGTGCCAGCAGCGGGACGGATTCTAATGAAAAACTGTTTTTT
size: .
V: TRBV6-1
J: TRBJ1-4
D: .

CDR3: CASSSGGTDQETQYF
DNA: TGTGCCAGCAGCTCGGGGGGGACGGACCAAGAGACCCAGTACTTC
size: once
V: TRBV13
J: TRBJ2-5
D: TRBD2

CDR3: CASSRTVNTEAFF
DNA: TGTGCCAGCAGTCGGACAGTGAACACTGAAGCTTTCTTT
size: .
V: TRBV27
J: TRBJ1-1
D: .

CDR3: CASSPSGLLYEQYF
DNA: TGTGCCAGCAGCCCATCGGGACTACTCTACGAGCAGTACTTC
size: .
V: TRBV11-2
J: TRBJ2-7
D: TRBD2

CDR3: CASSPGTGIGPQHF
DNA: TGTGCCAGCAGCCCTGGGACAGGGATAGGGCCCCAGCATTTT
size: many
V: TRBV11-2
J: TRBJ1-5
D: TRBD1

CDR3: CASRAGGSNEQFF
DNA: TGTGCCAGCAGGGCAGGGGGATCCAATGAGCAGTTCTTC
size: .
V: TRBV6-5
J: TRBJ2-1
D: TRBD1

CDR3: CASSLTGGRTDEQYF
DNA: TGCGCCAGCAGCTTAACCGGGGGCCGAACGGATGAGCAGTACTTC
size: .
V: TRBV5-1
J: TRBJ2-7
D: .

CDR3: CSSLKWSGGVDTQYF
DNA: TGCAGCTCTCTAAAATGGAGCGGGGGAGTAGATACGCAGTATTTT
size: .
V: TRBV29-1
J: TRBJ2-3
D: TRBD2

CDR3: CASSRTGAGYGYTF
DNA: TGTGCCAGCAGCAGGACAGGGGCGGGCTATGGCTACACCTTC
size: .
V: TRBV5-4
J: TRBJ1-2
D: TRBD1

CDR3: CASSPLGTGGTYEQYF
DNA: TGTGCCAGCTCACCCCTCGGGACAGGGGGAACCTACGAGCAGTACTTC
size: once
V: TRBV18
J: TRBJ2-7
D: TRBD1

CDR3: CASSLGLAGGSDTQYF
DNA: TGCGCCAGCAGCTTAGGACTAGCGGGAGGCTCAGATACGCAGTATTTT
size: .
V: TRBV5-1
J: TRBJ2-3
D: TRBD2

CDR3: CASKGSPNYGYTF
DNA: TGTGCCAGCAAAGGATCCCCCAACTATGGCTACACCTTC
size: .
V: TRBV28
J: TRBJ1-2
D: .

CDR3: CASSETPTDTQYF
DNA: TGTGCCAGCAGTGAGACCCCCACAGATACGCAGTATTTT
size: .
V: TRBV6-1
J: TRBJ2-3
D: .